A single T cell receptor beta chain is shown here with its context. Its antigen is not identified. The identical CDR3 is also encoded by other nucleotide sequences in the sample. Profiling relied on immunoSEQ multiplex PCR, and the TCRdb table lists in-frame clones only, not all of them. This sample has 85,000 to 95,000 clones, with over 75% found just once. Germline lookup yields CDR1 SGHNT and CDR2 YYREEE (reference sequence). V lost 0 bases to trimming and J lost 0 bases; unmatched junction nucleotides: 1. The CDR3 runs to 15 residues. The sample originates from a study of OX40 agonist ivuxolimab in advanced cancers. Study-level information: Checkpoint inhibitors had been given previously to 40% of patients. Study observations and caveats: Normalized expansion of T-cell clones was also low for some nonresponders. Clonal expansion was seen in CD4+ and CD8+ blood T cells by week 6 at 0.1 to 3.0 mg/kg.

Here the sequenced sample was CD4+ or CD8+ T cells sorted from blood, taken in a trial of the OX40 agonist ivuxolimab. The chain has TRBV5-4 and TRBJ2-3; 7 bases match TRBD1. This sequence originates from an adult with an advanced solid tumor such as melanoma, head and neck, liver or kidney cancer. CDR3: CASSLDRGSTDTQYF. The CDR3 DNA is TGTGCCAGCAGCTTGGACAGGGGAAGCACAGATACGCAGTATTTT.